These 26 T cell receptor beta chains were all obtained from the same sample, sequenced in a study of cytomegalovirus exposure and HLA in healthy donors (dated by TCRdb to about 2017). Library construction relied on the immunoSEQ multiplex PCR assay. TCRdb obtained this table from immuneACCESS and retained in-frame rearrangements with V and J assigned. These tables miss some clones; where compared with another copy, unresolved V genes account for less than half of the shortfall, and the remainder is unexplained. Here the sample has 200,000 to 250,000 clones; just over 85% occur a single time. Of the sample, about 2.9% falls within the top ten clones. The sample taken for sequencing was PBMCs. The receptors stem from a woman younger than 35 in good health and CMV-seronegative.

This clone was counted once. Here the CDR3 reads CAWSRTSGRAIGSEQYF. The CDR3 DNA sequence: TGTGCCTGGAGCAGGACTAGCGGGAGGGCTATAGGAAGCGAGCAGTACTTC. This rearrangement joins TRBV30 to TRBJ2-7; TRBD2 aligns across 15 bases. The V and J ends lost 3 bases and 6 bases, in that order; junction bases with no gene match: 12. CDR3 length: 17 amino acids. Germline V lookup: CDR1 GTSNPN, CDR2 SVGIG (reference sequence).

The rearrangement joins TRBV6-5 to TRBJ2-7, with D perhaps matching TRBD2 (6 bases). Germline assignment: CDR1 MNHEY and CDR2 SVGAGI. Trimming removed 5 bases at V and 5 bases at J, with 19 bases between. The CDR3 loop spans 15 amino acids. The CDR3 protein is CASSKIPGRGDEQYF. CDR3 sequence (DNA): TGTGCCAGCAGTAAGATACCCGGGCGCGGGGACGAGCAGTACTTC.

The CDR3 sequence is CASSGGLAGAPDTQYF. Written as DNA, the CDR3 is TGTGCCAGCAGCGGGGGACTAGCTGGGGCGCCAGATACGCAGTATTTT. The chain links TRBV13 to TRBJ2-3; 9 nucleotides align to TRBD2. Germline V CDR1 and CDR2: PRHDT, FYEKMQ (reference sequence). After removal of 5 bases from V and 4 bases from J, the junction contained 10 bases not matched to a gene. The CDR3 runs to 16 residues.

In nucleotides, the CDR3 is TGCGCCAGCAGCAGGAGCATGAACACTGAAGCTTTCTTT. Its translation: CASSRSMNTEAFF. The chain joins TRBV5-1 to TRBJ1-1, with D hard to call. The CDR3 spans 13 residues. Trimming took off 4 bases at V and 0 bases at J, with 7 bases between the two ends. Germline CDR1 and CDR2: SGHRS and YFSETQ.

The rearrangement links TRBV18 to TRBJ1-2; D may be TRBD1 (5 bases). CDR1 and CDR2 from the germline V gene are KGHSH and LQKENI. V was shortened by 2 bases and J by 2 bases, with 6 bases between the two germline ends. The CDR3 consists of 13 residues. The CDR3 region is CASSPDRNYGYTF. CDR3 coding DNA: TGTGCCAGCTCACCAGACAGAAACTATGGCTACACCTTC.

V usage is TRBV27 and J usage is TRBJ2-2; tentatively, D is TRBD2 (5 bases). Trimming removed 2 bases at V and 4 bases at J, with 11 bases between. The CDR3 length is 15 residues. CDR1 and CDR2 (germline): MNHEY, SMNVEV (reference sequence). The CDR3 DNA reads as TGTGCCAGCAGTTTAATGGGAGTGTCCACCGGGGAGCTGTTTTTT. Its protein is CASSLMGVSTGELFF.

V and J are TRBV7-2 and TRBJ2-2; a possible D gene is TRBD2 (5 bases). This CDR3 has 13 amino acids. The germline CDR1 and CDR2 sequences are SGHTA and FQGNSA. Between the trimmed V and J ends, which lost 2 bases and 7 bases, there was a span of 8 bases. CDR3 residues: CASSLIGVGELFF. CDR3 in DNA: TGTGCCAGCAGCTTAATCGGGGTCGGGGAGCTGTTTTTT.

J is TRBJ2-3 and V is TRBV2; D is possibly TRBD1 (6 bases). The CDR3 consists of 15 residues. Looked up from germline, CDR1 is SNHLY and CDR2 is FYNNEI. The V and J ends lost 5 bases and 0 bases respectively, with 12 bases between them. CDR3 DNA sequence: TGTGCCAGCAGTCAACAGGGAACTAGCACAGATACGCAGTATTTT. Its translation: CASSQQGTSTDTQYF.

The chain links TRBV6-1 to TRBJ1-5; no definite D call. CDR1 MNHNS and CDR2 SASEGT come from the germline V gene. Trimming took 10 bases from V and 8 from J, leaving 21 bases between them. The CDR3 sequence is 14 residues long. CDR3 loop: CATQVNPEGKPQHF. The CDR3, as DNA: TGTGCCACCCAGGTGAACCCCGAAGGCAAGCCCCAGCATTTT.

This rearrangement joins TRBV19 to TRBJ2-7; possibly TRBD2 for D (5 bases). The V end lost 5 bases, the J end lost 0 bases, and 11 bases lay between the germline ends. The CDR3 spans 14 residues. Germline assignment: CDR1 LNHDA and CDR2 SQIVND (reference sequence). The CDR3 here is CASSQEGLSYEQYF. In DNA, the CDR3 is TGTGCCAGTAGTCAAGAGGGCCTCTCCTACGAGCAGTACTTC.

The rearrangement uses TRBV9 and TRBJ2-1, with 10 bases identical to TRBD2. Germline-derived CDR1 and CDR2 are SGDLS and YYNGEE. V lost 0 bases, J lost 7 bases, and 4 bases stayed unmatched. The CDR3 spans 15 residues. CDR3 loop: CASSVVAGGGNEQFF. The CDR3 nucleotides read TGTGCCAGCAGCGTAGTAGCGGGAGGAGGAAATGAGCAGTTCTTC. Looking up the rest from reference TRBV9 and TRBJ2-1 gives the full variable domain: DSGVTQTPKHLITATGQRVTLRCSPRSGDLSVYWYQQSLDQGLQFLIQYYNGEERAKGNILERFSAQQFPDLHSELNLSSLELGDSALYFCASSVVAGGGNEQFFGPGTRLTVL.

This chain links TRBV28 with TRBJ1-1, with a possible D match to TRBD1 (5 bases). The CDR3 length is 15 residues. CDR1 and CDR2 (germline): MDHEN, SYDVKM. V shed 5 bases and J shed 4 bases, with 17 bases lying between them. The CDR3 DNA reads as TGTGCCAGCAGTACCGGGAGGGGTTTGGGCACTGAAGCTTTCTTT. Protein sequence: CASSTGRGLGTEAFF. The variable domain in full, completed from reference TRBV28 and TRBJ1-1, reads DVKVTQSSRYLVKRTGEKVFLECVQDMDHENMFWYRQDPGLGLRLIYFSYDVKMKEKGDIPEGYSVSREKKERFSLILESASTNQTSMYLCASSTGRGLGTEAFFGQGTRLTVV.

This chain connects TRBV15 to TRBJ2-7, with TRBD2 as a possible D gene (6 bases). This CDR3 has 15 residues. Germline V gene lookup returns CDR1 LNHNV and CDR2 YYDKDF (reference sequence). Trimming took 1 base from V and 0 from J, leaving 10 bases between them. CDR3: CATSRGRERSYEQYF. Written as DNA, the CDR3 is TGTGCCACCAGCAGAGGACGGGAGCGCTCCTACGAGCAGTACTTC. The full variable domain, in which reference TRBV15 and TRBJ2-7 provide the parts outside the CDR3, is DAMVIQNPRYQVTQFGKPVTLSCSQTLNHNVMYWYQQKSSQAPKLLFHYYDKDFNNEADTPDNFQSRRPNTSFCFLDIRSPGLGDTAMYLCATSRGRERSYEQYFGPGTRLTVT.

This clone was seen a handful of times. CDR3 loop: CASSFDIAEQYF. Written as DNA, the CDR3 is TGCGCCAGCAGCTTCGACATCGCCGAGCAGTACTTC. The rearrangement links TRBV5-1 to TRBJ2-7; no clear D gene. Trimming removed 2 bases from V and 6 bases from J, with 9 bases in between. Germline loops: CDR1 SGHRS, CDR2 YFSETQ. The CDR3 runs to 12 residues.

The rearrangement joins TRBV7-9 to TRBJ2-1; possible D gene TRBD1, 6 bases. This CDR3 has 17 residues. Germline V CDR1 and CDR2: SEHNR, FQNEAQ (reference sequence). V lost 7 bases to trimming and J lost 8 bases, with 27 bases between them. Here the CDR3 reads CASTPSGRGIRWDEQFF. As DNA, the CDR3 is TGTGCCAGCACCCCTTCGGGCAGGGGAATTCGTTGGGATGAGCAGTTCTTC.

V is TRBV15 and J is TRBJ1-2, with a tentative D call TRBD1 (6 bases). The germline gives CDR1 LNHNV, CDR2 YYDKDF (reference sequence). V was shortened by 3 bases and J by 4 bases, with 21 bases between the two germline ends. The CDR3 has 17 residues. CDR3 DNA: TGTGCCACCAGCAGGGACCCGGACAGTTTACTCTCCTATGGCTACACCTTC. This gives the protein CATSRDPDSLLSYGYTF.

This clone was observed a single time. The rearrangement uses TRBV5-1 and TRBJ2-3; 8 nucleotides match TRBD1. CDR3 length equals 16 residues. Germline values: CDR1 SGHRS, CDR2 YFSETQ. J lost 0 bases, V lost 4 bases, and 7 bases had no gene match. The CDR3 nucleotides read TGCGCCAGCAGCACCTCGACAGGGGCTAGCACAGATACGCAGTATTTT. Translation gives CASSTSTGASTDTQYF.

This clone was seen a single time. This chain links TRBV2 with TRBJ2-3, with a weak D call TRBD1 (5 bases). CDR1 is SNHLY and CDR2 is FYNNEI in the germline V gene. The CDR3 runs 19 residues. With 1 base removed from V and 1 base from J, the gap between germline ends came to 21 bases. Here the CDR3 DNA reads TGTGCCAGCAGTGAAGTCCCTTTCGCGGCAGGGCTTGGCACAGATACGCAGTATTTT. Its protein is CASSEVPFAAGLGTDTQYF.

The chain recombines TRBV5-4 with TRBJ2-7; D is ambiguous. This CDR3 is 13 amino acids long. Between the trimmed V and J ends, which lost 0 bases and 4 bases, there was a span of 8 bases. Germline assignment: CDR1 SGHNT and CDR2 YYREEE (reference sequence). The CDR3 DNA is TGTGCCAGCAGCTTGGCTCTAGGTTACGAGCAGTACTTC. It specifies CASSLALGYEQYF.

This clone was detected once. The genes are TRBV4-3 and TRBJ2-7; D possibly corresponds to TRBD1 (5 bases). This CDR3 has 13 amino acids. V was pared by 4 bases and J by 6 bases, with 13 bases between. CDR1 LGHNA and CDR2 YSLEER come from the germline V gene. The chain's CDR3 is CASSLTRALEQYF. The CDR3 DNA sequence: TGCGCCAGCAGCCTCACCAGGGCCCTCGAGCAGTACTTC.

V usage is TRBV5-4 and J usage is TRBJ2-7; tentative D call: TRBD2 (6 bases). Deletions cut 4 bases from V and 8 bases from J, with 19 bases between. Germline CDR1 SGHNT, CDR2 YYREEE (reference sequence). The CDR3 is 14 amino acids. The CDR3 DNA sequence: TGTGCCAGCAGCCCGGGGGTTAAGGACGGGCAGCAGTACTTC. Its protein product is CASSPGVKDGQQYF.

The V gene is TRBV11-2, the J gene TRBJ2-7; 10 bases agree with TRBD1. J was trimmed by 2 bases and V by 4 bases; bases with no gene match: 8. Germline CDR1 is SGHAT and CDR2 is FQNNGV. The CDR3 has 16 residues. CDR3 sequence: CASSSLRGQGPYEQYF. The CDR3 region has the DNA TGTGCCAGCAGCTCACTTAGGGGACAGGGGCCCTACGAGCAGTACTTC.

The V gene is TRBV18, the J gene TRBJ2-5; a possible D gene is TRBD2 (5 bases). The CDR3 spans 15 residues. Per germline, CDR1 KGHSH and CDR2 LQKENI. V was cut by 3 bases and J by 1 base, with 12 bases left in between. In DNA form, the CDR3 reads TGTGCCAGCTCACCGTTCTGGAGCGGCCAAGAGACCCAGTACTTC. Protein sequence: CASSPFWSGQETQYF.

The genes are TRBV9 and TRBJ2-3; 7 bases line up with TRBD2. The trim removed 0 bases at V and 4 bases at J, leaving 8 bases unmatched. The CDR3 sequence is 16 residues long. Germline V lookup: CDR1 SGDLS, CDR2 YYNGEE. The CDR3 DNA reads as TGTGCCAGCAGCGTAGGTGTAGGGGAGGGAGCAGATACGCAGTATTTT. Protein product: CASSVGVGEGADTQYF.

Concerning this clone: A read error may produce the germline difference seen at one junction end. V is TRBV7-2 and J is TRBJ2-1; 12 nucleotides agree with TRBD2. Germline V gene sequence: CDR1 SGHTA, CDR2 FQGNSA. CDR3 length: 14 residues. Here the CDR3 DNA reads TGTGCCAGCAGCTTAGCCCTAGCGGGGGGGCTGTGGGTCTTC. Its translation: CASSLALAGGLWVF.

The chain links TRBV5-1 to TRBJ2-5, with a weak D call TRBD2 (5 bases). The CDR3 has 14 residues. Germline V gene lookup returns CDR1 SGHRS and CDR2 YFSETQ. Trimming removed 4 bases from V and 4 bases from J, with 14 bases in between. The CDR3 region has the DNA TGCGCCAGCAGCCTAGAGCTAGGACTAGAGACCCAGTACTTC. It translates to CASSLELGLETQYF. The full variable domain, rest sourced from reference TRBV5-1 and TRBJ2-5, is KAGVTQTPRYLIKTRGQQVTLSCSPISGHRSVSWYQQTPGQGLQFLFEYFSETQRNKGNFPGRFSGRQFSNSRSEMNVSTLELGDSALYLCASSLELGLETQYFGPGTRLLVL.